The following is a TCR beta chain sequence with its context. This sample is drawn from a study of CD4+ T cells in melanoma. This CDR3 has 16 residues. Per germline, CDR1 LNHDA and CDR2 SQIVND (reference sequence). V shed 5 bases and J 4 bases; nucleotides not matched to a gene: 10. Sequencing was performed with immunoSEQ multiplex PCR; in TCRdb, only in-frame clones are kept and a portion is missing. The sample has about 55,000 clones, roughly two thirds seen once. Sequenced: tumor tissue. The chain carries TRBV19 and TRBJ1-5, with TRBD1 identical over 8 bases. The TCR was taken from a human donor with melanoma. The CDR3 DNA is TGTGCCAGTAGTGAAATCGGACAGGGTGGGAATCAGCCCCAGCATTTT. It specifies CASSEIGQGGNQPQHF. Using reference TRBV19 and TRBJ1-5 for the parts outside the CDR3, the full variable domain is DGGITQSPKYLFRKEGQNVTLSCEQNLNHDAMYWYRQDPGQGLRLIYYSQIVNDFQKGDIAEGYSVSREKKESFPLTVTSAQKNPTAFYLCASSEIGQGGNQPQHFGDGTRLSIL.